These T cell receptor beta chains were read from a single sample in a study of T cells after yellow fever vaccination. TCRdb reprocessed the 5' RACE reads with MiXCR, giving one entry per CDR3 protein. The sample records under 600,000 distinct CDR3 sequences, less than 15% being singletons. The source material was PBMCs, sampled on the day of the yellow fever booster vaccination. The receptors were sampled from a man younger than 40 who received the YFV17D yellow fever vaccine. Each CDR3 is given with its conserved first and last residue. A D gene is named only where the DNA matches it firmly. Clone size, where shown, is once, few, many, or a class for clones that have expanded.

CDR3nt: TGTGCCAGCTCACCCCCAGGGGTTGGTACGCAGTATTTT
CDR3aa: CASSPPGVGTQYF
abundance: few
d_gene: NA
j_gene: TRBJ2-3
v_gene: TRBV18

CDR3nt: TGTGCCAGCAGTTACTCGATGTTGCAGAACACTGAAGCTTTCTTT
CDR3aa: CASSYSMLQNTEAFF
abundance: few
d_gene: NA
j_gene: TRBJ1-1
v_gene: TRBV6-5

CDR3nt: TGTGCCAGCAGCGACCTACTAGCGGGAGAGACCGGGGAGCTGTTTTTT
CDR3aa: CASSDLLAGETGELFF
abundance: NA
d_gene: TRBD2
j_gene: TRBJ2-2
v_gene: TRBV3-1

CDR3nt: TGTGCCAGCAGCCTAAAGGGACAGTACACAGATACGCAGTATTTT
CDR3aa: CASSLKGQYTDTQYF
abundance: NA
d_gene: TRBD1
j_gene: TRBJ2-3
v_gene: TRBV7-2

CDR3nt: TGCGCCAGCAGCCTCGGGACTAGCGGGAGGACAGATACGCAGTATTTT
CDR3aa: CASSLGTSGRTDTQYF
abundance: many
d_gene: TRBD2
j_gene: TRBJ2-3
v_gene: TRBV5-1

CDR3nt: TGTGCCAGCAGCCTTCGAACCGGACCGGAAAAACTGTTTTTT
CDR3aa: CASSLRTGPEKLFF
abundance: NA
d_gene: NA
j_gene: TRBJ1-4
v_gene: TRBV13

CDR3nt: TGTGCCAGCAGTTTCTGGGGCACAGATACGCAGTATTTT
CDR3aa: CASSFWGTDTQYF
abundance: many
d_gene: NA
j_gene: TRBJ2-3
v_gene: TRBV12-3/TRBV12-4

CDR3nt: TGTGCCAGCAGCTCCCTAGCGGGAGGGGGACATACCTACAATGAGCAGTTCTTC
CDR3aa: CASSSLAGGGHTYNEQFF
abundance: NA
d_gene: TRBD2
j_gene: TRBJ2-1
v_gene: TRBV11-1

CDR3nt: TGCAGTGCTGGAACAGGCGCCACGGGAGCCCAGCATTTT
CDR3aa: CSAGTGATGAQHF
abundance: few
d_gene: NA
j_gene: TRBJ1-5
v_gene: TRBV20-1

CDR3nt: TGCAGCGTTGGACCCGCACGAACGATGGGACAGACCCAGTACTTC
CDR3aa: CSVGPARTMGQTQYF
abundance: NA
d_gene: NA
j_gene: TRBJ2-5
v_gene: TRBV29-1

CDR3nt: TGTGCCAGCAGCCTACAGGGCCTATCCACAGATACGCAGTATTTT
CDR3aa: CASSLQGLSTDTQYF
abundance: NA
d_gene: NA
j_gene: TRBJ2-3
v_gene: TRBV5-4

CDR3nt: TGTGCCAGCAAGTACAGGGTTGGGTCTAGCTATGGCTACACCTTC
CDR3aa: CASKYRVGSSYGYTF
abundance: few
d_gene: NA
j_gene: TRBJ1-2
v_gene: TRBV27

CDR3nt: TGTGCCAGCAGACAGCAGGTGAACACTGAAGCTTTCTTT
CDR3aa: CASRQQVNTEAFF
abundance: NA
d_gene: NA
j_gene: TRBJ1-1
v_gene: TRBV12-3/TRBV12-4

CDR3nt: TGTGCCAGCAGCCTCACGAACACCGGGGAGCTGTTTTTT
CDR3aa: CASSLTNTGELFF
abundance: many
d_gene: NA
j_gene: TRBJ2-2
v_gene: TRBV7-2

CDR3nt: TGTGCCAGCAGCCTGATAGCGGGACTGCACTACGAGCAGTACTTC
CDR3aa: CASSLIAGLHYEQYF
abundance: few
d_gene: TRBD2
j_gene: TRBJ2-7
v_gene: TRBV7-2

CDR3nt: TGCAGTGCTAGAGATTCCGGACTAGTTAATGAGCAGTTCTTC
CDR3aa: CSARDSGLVNEQFF
abundance: NA
d_gene: TRBD2
j_gene: TRBJ2-1
v_gene: TRBV20-1

CDR3nt: TGCAGTGCAGGGCTGGACGCCAAAAACATTCAGTACTTC
CDR3aa: CSAGLDAKNIQYF
abundance: NA
d_gene: NA
j_gene: TRBJ2-4
v_gene: TRBV20-1

CDR3nt: TGTGCCAGTAGTATACGAAGACAGGCCAATCAGCCCCAGCATTTT
CDR3aa: CASSIRRQANQPQHF
abundance: few
d_gene: NA
j_gene: TRBJ1-5
v_gene: TRBV19

CDR3nt: TGTGCCAGCAGTTACTTGAGCACAAACAATGAGCAGTTCTTC
CDR3aa: CASSYLSTNNEQFF
abundance: many
d_gene: NA
j_gene: TRBJ2-1
v_gene: TRBV6-5

CDR3nt: TGTGCCAGCCGGGCAGGGCTCAGCAATCAGCCCCAGCATTTT
CDR3aa: CASRAGLSNQPQHF
abundance: few
d_gene: NA
j_gene: TRBJ1-5
v_gene: TRBV6-2/TRBV6-3

CDR3nt: TGCGCCAGCAGCTCCGGGACTAGCGGTAATGAGCAGTTCTTC
CDR3aa: CASSSGTSGNEQFF
abundance: many
d_gene: TRBD2
j_gene: TRBJ2-1
v_gene: TRBV5-1

CDR3nt: TGTGCCAGCAAGTTGGTCAGGGGTGGACGGACCCAGTACTTC
CDR3aa: CASKLVRGGRTQYF
abundance: NA
d_gene: NA
j_gene: TRBJ2-5
v_gene: TRBV6-5

CDR3nt: TGTGCCAGCAGTTTCCCCTCCGAGACCCAGTACTTC
CDR3aa: CASSFPSETQYF
abundance: NA
d_gene: NA
j_gene: TRBJ2-5
v_gene: TRBV6-6

CDR3nt: TGTGCCAGCAGCTTGGATGGCCAGCTGGGGGGAGGCTACACCTTC
CDR3aa: CASSLDGQLGGGYTF
abundance: few
d_gene: NA
j_gene: TRBJ1-2
v_gene: TRBV5-4

CDR3nt: TGTGCCAGCCGGGATAGTATCAGCTCCTACAATGAGCAGTTCTTC
CDR3aa: CASRDSISSYNEQFF
abundance: few
d_gene: NA
j_gene: TRBJ2-1
v_gene: TRBV6-1

CDR3nt: TGTGCCAGCAGTCCACGGGGGGACACCGGGGAGCTGTTTTTT
CDR3aa: CASSPRGDTGELFF
abundance: few
d_gene: TRBD2
j_gene: TRBJ2-2
v_gene: TRBV12-3/TRBV12-4

CDR3nt: TGTGCCAGTAGTATCCTGATGGTGGCGGATCAGCCCCAGCATTTT
CDR3aa: CASSILMVADQPQHF
abundance: few
d_gene: NA
j_gene: TRBJ1-5
v_gene: TRBV19

CDR3nt: TGTGCCAGCAGCTTTGGACTATTACAAGAGACCCAGTACTTC
CDR3aa: CASSFGLLQETQYF
abundance: NA
d_gene: NA
j_gene: TRBJ2-5
v_gene: TRBV7-6

CDR3nt: TGTGCCATCAGTGAGCGGGACAGGGATGTTTCGGATACGCAGTATTTT
CDR3aa: CAISERDRDVSDTQYF
abundance: few
d_gene: TRBD1
j_gene: TRBJ2-3
v_gene: TRBV10-3

CDR3nt: TGTGCCAGCAGCTTAGATCTAGGGTCAGGGACCTACGAGCAGTACTTC
CDR3aa: CASSLDLGSGTYEQYF
abundance: NA
d_gene: NA
j_gene: TRBJ2-7
v_gene: TRBV11-2

CDR3nt: NA
CDR3aa: CASTSGPTRLFF
abundance: NA
d_gene: NA
j_gene: TRBJ1-4
v_gene: TRBV19

CDR3nt: TGTGCCAGCAGTTACTGGGGTAGCGGGAACAATGAGCAGTTCTTC
CDR3aa: CASSYWGSGNNEQFF
abundance: NA
d_gene: TRBD2
j_gene: TRBJ2-1
v_gene: TRBV6-2/TRBV6-3

CDR3nt: TGTGCCAGCAGTTTAGAGCGGGAGACGATAGATACGCAGTATTTT
CDR3aa: CASSLERETIDTQYF
abundance: few
d_gene: TRBD2
j_gene: TRBJ2-3
v_gene: TRBV12-3/TRBV12-4

CDR3nt: TGTGCCAGCAGCCAAGTTTGGTGGGAGGGGCAGTTCTTC
CDR3aa: CASSQVWWEGQFF
abundance: few
d_gene: TRBD2
j_gene: TRBJ2-1
v_gene: TRBV14

CDR3nt: TGTGCCAGCAGGGAGATCTCCTACAGTGAGCAGTTCTTC
CDR3aa: CASREISYSEQFF
abundance: once
d_gene: NA
j_gene: TRBJ2-1
v_gene: TRBV6-2/TRBV6-3

CDR3nt: TGTGCCAGCAGCCGATCGGGGAGCTATTGCTACACCTTC
CDR3aa: CASSRSGSYCYTF
abundance: NA
d_gene: NA
j_gene: TRBJ1-2
v_gene: TRBV5-4

CDR3nt: TGCGCCAGCAGCTTGGAAGCGGGAGGTTTTAATGAGCAGTTCTTC
CDR3aa: CASSLEAGGFNEQFF
abundance: many
d_gene: TRBD2
j_gene: TRBJ2-1
v_gene: TRBV5-1

CDR3nt: TGTGCCAGCAGTTACTCCTCTTGGGGCGCATCTCTGAATGAGCAGTTCTTC
CDR3aa: CASSYSSWGASLNEQFF
abundance: few
d_gene: NA
j_gene: TRBJ2-1
v_gene: TRBV6-5

CDR3nt: TGCGCCAGCAGCTTGGAAGTCGGAGGAGCTGAAGCTTTCTTT
CDR3aa: CASSLEVGGAEAFF
abundance: few
d_gene: NA
j_gene: TRBJ1-1
v_gene: TRBV5-1

CDR3nt: TGTGCCAGCAGCCCAAAACGGACAGGGGCAAACTATGGCTACACCTTC
CDR3aa: CASSPKRTGANYGYTF
abundance: NA
d_gene: TRBD1
j_gene: TRBJ1-2
v_gene: TRBV7-2

CDR3nt: TGTGCCAGCAGCTTATTGGGACTAGCCGCGGATACGCAGTATTTT
CDR3aa: CASSLLGLAADTQYF
abundance: few
d_gene: TRBD2
j_gene: TRBJ2-3
v_gene: TRBV7-9

CDR3nt: TGTGCCAGCAGCCCAGGACAGGGGGATACCTACGAGCAGTACTTC
CDR3aa: CASSPGQGDTYEQYF
abundance: NA
d_gene: TRBD1
j_gene: TRBJ2-7
v_gene: TRBV7-6

CDR3nt: TGCGCCAGCAGCCAAGATTTACTAGCGGGAGCCGATACGCAGTATTTT
CDR3aa: CASSQDLLAGADTQYF
abundance: NA
d_gene: TRBD2
j_gene: TRBJ2-3
v_gene: TRBV4-3

CDR3nt: TGTGCCAGCAGCCCCACAGGGGGACGGGGTCCAGATACGCAGTATTTT
CDR3aa: CASSPTGGRGPDTQYF
abundance: NA
d_gene: TRBD1
j_gene: TRBJ2-3
v_gene: TRBV9

CDR3nt: TGTGCCAGCAGTTACCCCAGCACAGGGTATAACACCGGGGAGCTGTTTTTT
CDR3aa: CASSYPSTGYNTGELFF
abundance: few
d_gene: NA
j_gene: TRBJ2-2
v_gene: TRBV6-2/TRBV6-3

CDR3nt: TGTGCCACCAGCAGAGATCAATGGCAGGGCGATCAGCCCCAGCATTTT
CDR3aa: CATSRDQWQGDQPQHF
abundance: NA
d_gene: NA
j_gene: TRBJ1-5
v_gene: TRBV15

CDR3nt: TGTGCCAGCAGTTACCACGGGGACAGGGGGCGAGATACGCAGTATTTT
CDR3aa: CASSYHGDRGRDTQYF
abundance: few
d_gene: TRBD1
j_gene: TRBJ2-3
v_gene: TRBV6-5

CDR3nt: TGTGCCAGCAGTTACCGACGACAGGGTGGATTCTACGAGCAGTACTTC
CDR3aa: CASSYRRQGGFYEQYF
abundance: NA
d_gene: TRBD1
j_gene: TRBJ2-7
v_gene: TRBV6-5

CDR3nt: TGTGCCACCAGTGCAGGACTGAGTAGCGTTGGTAGGTGGAGTGGTGAGCAGTTCTTC
CDR3aa: CATSAGLSSVGRWSGEQFF
abundance: few
d_gene: NA
j_gene: TRBJ2-1
v_gene: TRBV24-1